This T cell receptor beta chain comes out of a study of T cell repertoires in cytomegalovirus infection. Across the whole study: CMV infection plus the matching HLA type was flagged by public TCR beta signatures.

V lost 6 bases and J 6 bases, leaving 12 bases between the germline ends. The CDR3 totals 12 residues. In TCRdb, the reads were re-called with MiXCR into one record per CDR3 protein. The sample lists some 350,000 distinct CDR3 sequences, approximately 18% occurring once. Specimen: PBMCs. The chain is built from TRBV12-3 or TRBV12-4 and TRBJ2-7; tentatively, D is TRBD2 (6 bases). The sequence was collected from a human donor in good health (CMV status not recorded). Some clones in this sample may be carry-over from other donors' samples. CDR3 sequence: CASRFVGGEQYF. The CDR3 DNA is TGTGCCAGCAGGTTTGTGGGAGGCGAGCAGTACTTC.